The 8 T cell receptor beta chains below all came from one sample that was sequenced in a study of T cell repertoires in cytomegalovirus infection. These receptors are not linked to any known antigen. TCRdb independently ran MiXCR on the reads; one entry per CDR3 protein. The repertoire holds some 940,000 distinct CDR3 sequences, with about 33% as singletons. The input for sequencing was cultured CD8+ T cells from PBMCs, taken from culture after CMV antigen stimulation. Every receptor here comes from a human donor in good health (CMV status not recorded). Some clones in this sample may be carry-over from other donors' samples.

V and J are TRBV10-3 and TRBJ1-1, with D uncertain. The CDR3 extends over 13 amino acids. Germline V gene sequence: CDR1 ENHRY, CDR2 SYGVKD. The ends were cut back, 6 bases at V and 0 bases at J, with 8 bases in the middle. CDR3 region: CAIREGMNTEAFF. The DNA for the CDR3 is TGTGCCATCAGAGAAGGAATGAACACTGAAGCTTTCTTT.

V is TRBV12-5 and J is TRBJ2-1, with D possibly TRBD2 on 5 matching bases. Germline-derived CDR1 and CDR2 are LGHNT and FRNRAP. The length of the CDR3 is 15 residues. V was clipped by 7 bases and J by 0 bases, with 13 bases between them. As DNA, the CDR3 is TGTGCTAGTGCCCGACGGACTCCCTCCTACAATGAGCAGTTCTTC. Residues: CASARRTPSYNEQFF.

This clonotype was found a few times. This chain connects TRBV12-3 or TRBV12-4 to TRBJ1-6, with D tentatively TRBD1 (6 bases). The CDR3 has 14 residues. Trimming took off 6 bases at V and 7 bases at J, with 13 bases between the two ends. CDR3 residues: CASRFLGQNSPLHF. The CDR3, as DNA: TGTGCCAGCAGATTCCTTGGACAGAATTCACCCCTCCACTTT.

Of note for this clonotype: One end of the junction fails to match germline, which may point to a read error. The CDR3 DNA follows: TGTGTCACCTCCCTCGGAGGGGAGCTGTTTTTT. This codes for CVTSLGGELFF. This sequence joins TRBV24-1 and TRBJ2-2; no clear D gene. The CDR3 totals 11 residues. The germline gives CDR1 KGHDR, CDR2 SFDVKD.

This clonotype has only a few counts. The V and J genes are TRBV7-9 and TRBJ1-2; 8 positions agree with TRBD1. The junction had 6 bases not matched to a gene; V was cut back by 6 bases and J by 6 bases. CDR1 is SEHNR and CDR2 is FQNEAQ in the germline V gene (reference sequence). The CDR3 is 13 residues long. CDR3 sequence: CASSFDRGDGYTF. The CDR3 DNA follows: TGTGCCAGCAGTTTTGACAGGGGCGATGGCTACACCTTC.

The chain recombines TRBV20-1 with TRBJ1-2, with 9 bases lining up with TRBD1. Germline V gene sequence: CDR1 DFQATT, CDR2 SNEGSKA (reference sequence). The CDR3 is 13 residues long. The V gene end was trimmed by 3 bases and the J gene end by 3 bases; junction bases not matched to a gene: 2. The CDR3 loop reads CSARTGGHYGYTF. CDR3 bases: TGCAGTGCTAGGACAGGGGGACACTATGGCTACACCTTC.

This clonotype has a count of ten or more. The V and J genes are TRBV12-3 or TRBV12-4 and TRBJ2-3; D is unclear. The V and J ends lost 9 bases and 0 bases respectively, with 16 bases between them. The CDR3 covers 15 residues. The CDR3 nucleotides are TGTGCCAGTTTCCCGGGCAGCGTTAGCACAGATACGCAGTATTTT. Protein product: CASFPGSVSTDTQYF.

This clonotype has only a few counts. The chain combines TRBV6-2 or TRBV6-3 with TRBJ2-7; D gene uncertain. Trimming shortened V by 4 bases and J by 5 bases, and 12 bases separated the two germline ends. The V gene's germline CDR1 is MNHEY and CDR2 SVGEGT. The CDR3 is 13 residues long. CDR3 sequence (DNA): TGTGCCAGCAGTTTCGCGCGGCAGAACGAGCAGTACGTC. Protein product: CASSFARQNEQYV.